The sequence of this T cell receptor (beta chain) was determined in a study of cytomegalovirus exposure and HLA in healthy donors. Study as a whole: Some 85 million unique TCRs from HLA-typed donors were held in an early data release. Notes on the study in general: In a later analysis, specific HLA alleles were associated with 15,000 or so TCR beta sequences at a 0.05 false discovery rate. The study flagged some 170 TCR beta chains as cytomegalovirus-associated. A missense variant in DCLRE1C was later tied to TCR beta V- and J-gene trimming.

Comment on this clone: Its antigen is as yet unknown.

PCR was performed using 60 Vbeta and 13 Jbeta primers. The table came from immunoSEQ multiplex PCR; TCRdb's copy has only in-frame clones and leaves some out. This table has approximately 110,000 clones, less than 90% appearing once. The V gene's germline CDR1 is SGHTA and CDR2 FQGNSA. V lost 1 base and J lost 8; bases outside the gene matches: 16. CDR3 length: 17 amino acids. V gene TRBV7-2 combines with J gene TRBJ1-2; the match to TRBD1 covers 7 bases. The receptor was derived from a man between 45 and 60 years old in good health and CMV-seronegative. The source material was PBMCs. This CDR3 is CASSLGPDRALGRGYTF. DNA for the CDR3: TGTGCCAGCAGCTTAGGCCCCGACAGGGCGCTGGGAAGAGGCTACACCTTC.